This TCR beta chain originates from a study of T cell changes during pregnancy in multiple sclerosis. V lost 4 bases and J lost 0, with 9 bases in between. The germline gives CDR1 LGHNA, CDR2 YNFKEQ. CDR3 length equals 15 residues. Profiling relied on immunoSEQ multiplex PCR, and the TCRdb table lists in-frame clones only, not all of them. The table shows roughly 14,000 clones, with just over 85% occurring only once. This clone was detected a few times. The chain joins TRBV4-2 to TRBJ2-2; no clear D gene. The TCR was taken from a female donor with multiple sclerosis, enrolled in a pregnancy study. The material was CD8+ T cells from peripheral blood mononuclear cells, obtained in the first trimester of pregnancy. The CDR3 protein is CASSPAQTNTGELFF. The DNA for the CDR3 is TGTGCCAGCAGCCCTGCCCAGACGAACACCGGGGAGCTGTTTTTT.